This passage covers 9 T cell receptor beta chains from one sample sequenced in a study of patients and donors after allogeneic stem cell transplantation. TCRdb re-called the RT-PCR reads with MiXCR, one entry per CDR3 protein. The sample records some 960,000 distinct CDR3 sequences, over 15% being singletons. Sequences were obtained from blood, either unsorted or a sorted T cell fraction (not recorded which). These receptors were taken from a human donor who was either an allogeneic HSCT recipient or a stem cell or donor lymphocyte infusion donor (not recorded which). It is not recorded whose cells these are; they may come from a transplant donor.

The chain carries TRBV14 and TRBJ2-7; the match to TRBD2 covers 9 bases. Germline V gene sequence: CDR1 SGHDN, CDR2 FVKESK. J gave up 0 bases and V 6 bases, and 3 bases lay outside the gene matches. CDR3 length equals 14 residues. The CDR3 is CASRASGVSYEQYF. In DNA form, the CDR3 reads TGTGCCAGCAGGGCTAGCGGGGTCTCCTACGAGCAGTACTTC.

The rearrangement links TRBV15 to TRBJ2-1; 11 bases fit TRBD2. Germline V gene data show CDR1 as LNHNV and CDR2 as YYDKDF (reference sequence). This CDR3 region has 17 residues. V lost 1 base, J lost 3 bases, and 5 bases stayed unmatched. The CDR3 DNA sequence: TGTGCCACCAGCAGAGCTCCTAGCGGGAGGATCTACAATGAGCAGTTCTTC. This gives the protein CATSRAPSGRIYNEQFF.

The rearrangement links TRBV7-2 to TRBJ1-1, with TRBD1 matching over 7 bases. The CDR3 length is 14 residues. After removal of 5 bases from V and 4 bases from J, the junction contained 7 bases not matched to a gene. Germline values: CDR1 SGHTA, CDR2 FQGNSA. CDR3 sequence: CASSLPTGATEAFF. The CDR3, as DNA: TGTGCCAGCAGCCTGCCCACAGGGGCCACTGAAGCTTTCTTT.

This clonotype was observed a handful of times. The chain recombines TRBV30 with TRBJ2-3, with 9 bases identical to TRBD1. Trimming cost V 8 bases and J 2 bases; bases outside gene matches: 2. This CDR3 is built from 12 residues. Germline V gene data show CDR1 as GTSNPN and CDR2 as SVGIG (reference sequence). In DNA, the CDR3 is TGTGCCGGGACAGGGTACACAGATACGCAGTATTTT. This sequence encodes CAGTGYTDTQYF.

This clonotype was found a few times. CDR3 region: CASSSGGRPADTQYF. The CDR3 DNA reads TGTGCCAGCAGCTCAGGGGGCAGGCCGGCAGATACGCAGTATTTT. The J gene is TRBJ2-3, the V gene TRBV7-8; 8 nucleotides line up with TRBD1. The CDR3 runs 15 residues. From germline, CDR1 is SGHVS and CDR2 FQNEAQ. V shed 4 bases, J shed 4 bases, and the junction held 7 bases outside the gene matches.

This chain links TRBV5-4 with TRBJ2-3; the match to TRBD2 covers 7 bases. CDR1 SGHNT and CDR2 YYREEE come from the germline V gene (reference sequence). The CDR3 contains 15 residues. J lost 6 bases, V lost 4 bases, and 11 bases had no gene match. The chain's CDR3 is CASSPFGEGSDTQYF. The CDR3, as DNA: TGTGCCAGCAGCCCTTTTGGGGAGGGATCCGATACGCAGTATTTT.

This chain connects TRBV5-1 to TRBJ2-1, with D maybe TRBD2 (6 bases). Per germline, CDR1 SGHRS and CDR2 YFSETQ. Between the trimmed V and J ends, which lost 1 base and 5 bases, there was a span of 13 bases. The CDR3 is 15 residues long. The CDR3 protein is CASSLPRTGDNEQFF. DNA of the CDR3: TGCGCCAGCAGCTTGCCCCGGACGGGAGACAATGAGCAGTTCTTC.

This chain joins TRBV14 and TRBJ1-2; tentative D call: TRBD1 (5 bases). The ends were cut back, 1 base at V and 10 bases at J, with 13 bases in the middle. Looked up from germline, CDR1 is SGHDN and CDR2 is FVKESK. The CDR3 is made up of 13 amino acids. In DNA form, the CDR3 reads TGTGCCAGCAGCCAAGTCGGCAGGGTGGACTACACCTTC. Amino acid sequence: CASSQVGRVDYTF. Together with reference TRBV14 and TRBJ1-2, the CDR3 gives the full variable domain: EAGVTQFPSHSVIEKGQTVTLRCDPISGHDNLYWYRRVMGKEIKFLLHFVKESKQDESGMPNNRFLAERTGGTYSTLKVQPAELEDSGVYFCASSQVGRVDYTFGSGTRLTVV.

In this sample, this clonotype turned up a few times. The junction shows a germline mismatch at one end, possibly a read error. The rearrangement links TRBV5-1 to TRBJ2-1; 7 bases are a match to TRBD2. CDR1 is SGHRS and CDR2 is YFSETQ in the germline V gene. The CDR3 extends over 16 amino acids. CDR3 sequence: CATSIQGEGGYNEQFF. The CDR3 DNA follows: TGCGCCACCAGCATCCAAGGGGAGGGCGGGTACAATGAGCAGTTCTTC.